This entry is about one T cell receptor (beta chain). Germline loops: CDR1 KGHSH, CDR2 LQKENI. CDR3 length: 17 amino acids. Trimming removed 1 base from V and 0 bases from J; junction bases left unmatched: 8. This sample stems from a study of blood T cell repertoires in COVID-19. The wider study: The samples span acute and convalescent COVID-19 from the United States, Italy and Spain.

Authors' data handling: Estimated nucleated cell counts came from reference gene primer amplification. Only in-frame clones appear in the TCRdb table, and some are missing; sequencing was by immunoSEQ multiplex PCR. The DNA was the basis for D and trimming; V, J and clone size are from that table. The repertoire holds 250,000 or so clones, with 75% to 90% as singletons. Material: peripheral blood. This clonotype was sampled from a woman aged 40 to 49 who had recovered from COVID-19. The V call is TRBV18, the J call TRBJ2-7; 8 bases are a match to TRBD1. The CDR3 spells CASSPQRKTGVSYEQYF. The CDR3 coding sequence is TGTGCCAGCTCACCACAACGAAAGACAGGGGTCTCCTACGAGCAGTACTTC. The full variable domain, with the rest looked up from reference TRBV18 and TRBJ2-7, is NAGVMQNPRHLVRRRGQEARLRCSPMKGHSHVYWYRQLPEEGLKFMVYLQKENIIDESGMPKERFSAEFPKEGPSILRIQQVVRGDSAAYFCASSPQRKTGVSYEQYFGPGTRLTVT.